This TCR beta chain appears in the sequencing data of a study of shared clonotypes between healthy human individuals. In the study overall: Per-donor plates numbered three CD4 naive, three CD4 memory, two CD8 naive and one CD8 memory.

Germline CDR1 is SNHLY and CDR2 is FYNNEI. V trimming: 6 bases; J trimming: 6 bases; junction bases outside the gene matches: 20. The CDR3 extends over 18 amino acids. Libraries were prepared by immunoSEQ multiplex PCR; TCRdb keeps only in-frame clonotypes and omits some of them. Of millions of clones detected, roughly nine tenths appear once; the ten largest clones hold about 0.13%. The chain has TRBV2 and TRBJ1-2, with TRBD1 identical over 9 bases. Sequenced sample: naive CD4+ T cells sorted from blood. The subset denotes: CD45RA+ positively selected. The clonotype originates from a man aged 18 to 30 in good health. CDR3 amino acids: CASRQSKTGGPRVDGYTF. The CDR3 bases are TGTGCCAGCAGGCAATCCAAAACAGGGGGCCCTAGGGTCGATGGCTACACCTTC.